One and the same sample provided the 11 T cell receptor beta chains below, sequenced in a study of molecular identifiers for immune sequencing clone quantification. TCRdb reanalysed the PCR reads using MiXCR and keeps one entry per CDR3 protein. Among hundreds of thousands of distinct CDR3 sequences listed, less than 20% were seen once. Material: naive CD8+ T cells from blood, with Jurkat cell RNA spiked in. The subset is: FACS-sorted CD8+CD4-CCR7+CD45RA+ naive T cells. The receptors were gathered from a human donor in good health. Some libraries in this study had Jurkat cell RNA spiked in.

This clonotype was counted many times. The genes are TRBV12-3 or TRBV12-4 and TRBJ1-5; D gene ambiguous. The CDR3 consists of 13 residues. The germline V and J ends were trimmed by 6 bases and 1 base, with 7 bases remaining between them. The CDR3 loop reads CASRGVSNQPQHF. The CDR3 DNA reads TGTGCCAGCAGGGGTGTAAGCAATCAGCCCCAGCATTTT.

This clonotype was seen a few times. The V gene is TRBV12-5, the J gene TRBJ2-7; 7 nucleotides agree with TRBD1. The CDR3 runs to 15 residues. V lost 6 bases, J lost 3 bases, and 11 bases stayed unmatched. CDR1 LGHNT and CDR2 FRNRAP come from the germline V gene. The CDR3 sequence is CASGIGQEFSYEQYF. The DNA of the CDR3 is TGTGCTAGTGGCATAGGACAGGAGTTTAGCTACGAGCAGTACTTC.

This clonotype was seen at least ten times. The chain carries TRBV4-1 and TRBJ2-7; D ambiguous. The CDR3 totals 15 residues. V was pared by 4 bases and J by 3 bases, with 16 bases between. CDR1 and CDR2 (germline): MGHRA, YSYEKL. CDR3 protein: CASSPRTPNNYEQYF. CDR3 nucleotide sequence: TGCGCCAGCAGCCCGCGGACCCCCAACAACTACGAGCAGTACTTC.

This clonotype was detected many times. CDR3 in amino acids: CASSFVSTEAFF. CDR3 bases: TGTGCCAGCAGTTTCGTGTCCACTGAAGCTTTCTTT. V usage is TRBV12-3 or TRBV12-4 and J usage is TRBJ1-1, with D uncertain. The ends were cut back, 3 bases at V and 4 bases at J, with 6 bases in the middle. This CDR3 is 12 amino acids long.

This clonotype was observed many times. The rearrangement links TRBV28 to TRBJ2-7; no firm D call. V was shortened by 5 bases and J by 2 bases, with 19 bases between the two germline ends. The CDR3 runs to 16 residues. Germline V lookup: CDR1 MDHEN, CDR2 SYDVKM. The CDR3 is CASSPTRTSVTYEQYF. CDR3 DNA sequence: TGTGCCAGCAGTCCGACACGAACATCGGTAACCTACGAGCAGTACTTC.

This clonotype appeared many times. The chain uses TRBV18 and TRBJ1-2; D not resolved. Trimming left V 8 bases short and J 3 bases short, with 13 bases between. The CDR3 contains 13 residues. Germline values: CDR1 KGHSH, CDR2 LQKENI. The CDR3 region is CASSPDGYYGYTF. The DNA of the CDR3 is TGTGCCAGCAGTCCTGACGGGTACTATGGCTACACCTTC.

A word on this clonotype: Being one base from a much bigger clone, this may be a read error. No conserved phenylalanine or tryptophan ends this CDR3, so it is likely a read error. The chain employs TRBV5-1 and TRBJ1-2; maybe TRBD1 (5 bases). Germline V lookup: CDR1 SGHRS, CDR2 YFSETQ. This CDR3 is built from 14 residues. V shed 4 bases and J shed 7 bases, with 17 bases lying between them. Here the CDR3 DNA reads TGCGCCAGCAGCCGGGGGGAGTTCCCACCTGGCTACACCATC. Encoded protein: CASSRGEFPPGYTI.

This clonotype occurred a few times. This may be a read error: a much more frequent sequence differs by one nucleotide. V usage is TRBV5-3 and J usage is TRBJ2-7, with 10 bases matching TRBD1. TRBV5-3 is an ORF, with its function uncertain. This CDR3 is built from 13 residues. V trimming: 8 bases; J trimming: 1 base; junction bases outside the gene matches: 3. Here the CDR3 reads CASGTGASYEQYF. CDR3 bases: TGTGCCAGCGGGACAGGGGCTTCCTACGAGCAGTACTTC.

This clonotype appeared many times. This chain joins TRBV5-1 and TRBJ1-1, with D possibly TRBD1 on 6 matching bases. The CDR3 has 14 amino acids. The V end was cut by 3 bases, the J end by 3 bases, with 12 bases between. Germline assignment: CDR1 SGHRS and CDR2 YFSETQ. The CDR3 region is CASSYNNRDTEAFF. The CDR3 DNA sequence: TGCGCCAGCAGCTACAACAACAGGGACACTGAAGCTTTCTTT.

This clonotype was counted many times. As DNA, the CDR3 is TGTGCCTGGAGTGTAAAGGGGGGTGAGCAGTTCTTC. This translates into CAWSVKGGEQFF. The V and J genes are TRBV30 and TRBJ2-1; D is possibly TRBD1 or TRBD2 (6 bases each). The germline V and J ends were trimmed by 0 bases and 9 bases, with 9 bases remaining between them. This CDR3 comprises 12 residues. Germline loops: CDR1 GTSNPN, CDR2 SVGIG (reference sequence).

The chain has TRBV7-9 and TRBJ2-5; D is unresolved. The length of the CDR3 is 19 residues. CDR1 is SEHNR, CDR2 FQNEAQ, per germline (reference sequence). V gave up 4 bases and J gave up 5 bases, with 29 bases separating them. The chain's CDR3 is CASSSPSPPTIPSGETQYF. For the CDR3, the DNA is TGTGCCAGCAGCTCCCCCAGCCCCCCGACAATCCCAAGTGGGGAGACCCAGTACTTC.